The 15 T cell receptor beta chains below all came from one sample that was sequenced in a study of blood T cell repertoires in COVID-19. Assay: immunoSEQ multiplex PCR; the TCRdb copy retains only in-frame clones and omits some. The sample consists of 150,000 to 200,000 clones, nearly 90% of them appearing once. Input material: peripheral blood. The receptors derive from a man between 60 and 75 years old with active or convalescent COVID-19.

This chain links TRBV6-6 with TRBJ1-5; 8 bases line up with TRBD1. There are 16 residues in the CDR3. The trim removed 4 bases at V and 2 bases at J, leaving 7 bases unmatched. Germline lookup yields CDR1 MNHNY and CDR2 SVGAGI (reference sequence). The CDR3 DNA reads TGTGCCAGCAGTTGGACATCAGGGGGCCGCAATCAGCCCCAGCATTTT. This translates into CASSWTSGGRNQPQHF.

The chain combines TRBV14 with TRBJ1-1, with D tentatively TRBD1 (5 bases). V lost 7 bases and J 1 base, leaving 10 bases between the germline ends. Germline V gene lookup returns CDR1 SGHDN and CDR2 FVKESK. This CDR3 is built from 13 residues. The CDR3 nucleotides read TGTGCCAGCAAGAATCAGGGGAACACTGAAGCTTTCTTT. Its protein product is CASKNQGNTEAFF.

This sequence joins TRBV5-6 and TRBJ2-7; 9 nucleotides match TRBD1. Germline lookup yields CDR1 SGHDT and CDR2 YYEEEE. V lost 2 bases, J lost 2 bases, and 8 bases stayed unmatched. This CDR3 contains 16 residues. CDR3 sequence: CASSLLIRDRAYEQYF. CDR3 DNA sequence: TGTGCCAGCAGCTTACTGATCCGGGACAGGGCCTACGAGCAGTACTTC.

This chain uses TRBV13 with TRBJ2-7; possibly TRBD2 for D (5 bases). Trimming pared 2 bases from V and 1 base from J, leaving 6 bases between. Germline V gene lookup returns CDR1 PRHDT and CDR2 FYEKMQ (reference sequence). The CDR3 is 13 amino acids. CDR3 residues: CASSLRTSYEQYF. CDR3 sequence (DNA): TGTGCCAGCAGCTTAAGGACTTCCTACGAGCAGTACTTC.

The genes are TRBV19 and TRBJ1-2; 9 bases map to TRBD1. V was pared by 6 bases and J by 1 base, with 3 bases of the junction left unmatched. This CDR3 comprises 14 residues. Germline V gives CDR1 LNHDA, CDR2 SQIVND (reference sequence). The CDR3 here is CASRGDRDNYGYTF. The CDR3 region has the DNA TGTGCCAGTAGGGGGGACAGGGATAACTATGGCTACACCTTC.

The CDR3 nucleotides read TGTGCCAGCCGGACCACAGGACAGGGGGGCCCTGAAGCTTTCTTT. Amino acid sequence: CASRTTGQGGPEAFF. The rearrangement links TRBV19 to TRBJ1-1; 10 bases fit TRBD1. Germline V gene data show CDR1 as LNHDA and CDR2 as SQIVND (reference sequence). Trimming cost V 9 bases and J 6 bases; bases outside gene matches: 13. The CDR3 spans 15 residues.

This rearrangement joins TRBV2 to TRBJ1-5; D unresolved. V lost 1 base and J 3 bases, leaving 7 bases between the germline ends. In germline, CDR1 is SNHLY, CDR2 FYNNEI. The CDR3 runs to 14 residues. CDR3 sequence reads: CASSEGRLNQPQHF. CDR3 sequence (DNA): TGTGCCAGCAGTGAAGGCAGGCTCAATCAGCCCCAGCATTTT. Filled out from reference TRBV2 and TRBJ1-5, the complete variable domain reads EPEVTQTPSHQVTQMGQEVILRCVPISNHLYFYWYRQILGQKVEFLVSFYNNEISEKSEIFDDQFSVERPDGSNFTLKIRSTKLEDSAMYFCASSEGRLNQPQHFGDGTRLSIL.

The chain employs TRBV5-6 and TRBJ2-7; tentatively, D is TRBD1 (5 bases). This CDR3 has 14 amino acids. The germline V gene has CDR1 SGHDT and CDR2 YYEEEE. Trimming left V 1 base short and J 4 bases short, with 12 bases between. The CDR3 DNA follows: TGTGCCAGCAGCTTGTTGAACAGGATTTACGAGCAGTACTTC. Encoded protein: CASSLLNRIYEQYF.

This clone appeared a single time. The rearrangement links TRBV29-1 to TRBJ2-7, with D maybe TRBD2 (7 bases). The V and J ends lost 7 bases and 0 bases respectively, with 16 bases between them. The CDR3 spans 14 residues. Germline lookup yields CDR1 SQVTM and CDR2 ANQGSEA. Written as DNA, the CDR3 is TGCAGCGCCTCGGGGGGCACTTACTCCTACGAGCAGTACTTC. This encodes CSASGGTYSYEQYF.

A single count supports this clone. The chain combines TRBV21-1 with TRBJ1-2; the D call in the table, TRBD1, was not verified against the DNA. TRBV21-1 is deemed a pseudogene. This CDR3 has 17 residues. CDR3 DNA: TGTGCCAGCAGCAAAATAGAAGGACAGGGGGCACTCGGTGGCTACACCTTC. Protein: CASSKIEGQGALGGYTF.

This rearrangement joins TRBV10-2 to TRBJ1-5; 8 positions match TRBD1. The CDR3 totals 13 residues. CDR1 and CDR2 (germline): WSHSY, SAAADI. J lost 0 bases, V lost 10 bases, and 2 bases had no gene match. The CDR3 spells CATTGGSNQPQHF. CDR3 nucleotides: TGCGCCACCACAGGGGGTAGCAATCAGCCCCAGCATTTT.

This clone was counted a single time. This chain connects TRBV6-6 to TRBJ2-1; no definite D call. This CDR3 region has 17 residues. Germline values: CDR1 MNHNY, CDR2 SVGAGI (reference sequence). V dropped 7 bases and J dropped 2 bases, with 21 bases sitting between them. CDR3 sequence: CASNPSRGSKTYNEQFF. The CDR3 DNA reads TGTGCCAGCAATCCATCCCGAGGCAGCAAGACCTACAATGAGCAGTTCTTC.

In nucleotides, the CDR3 is TGTGCCACCTCCAGGGGAGAGAATGAAAAACTGTTTTTT. Translation: CATSRGENEKLFF. The genes are TRBV15 and TRBJ1-4; D may be TRBD1 (6 bases). Trimming stripped 8 bases from V and 5 bases from J, with 12 bases between. Germline V gene sequence: CDR1 LNHNV, CDR2 YYDKDF (reference sequence). This CDR3 contains 13 residues.

The chain employs TRBV5-1 and TRBJ2-7, with 7 bases identical to TRBD1. J was trimmed by 5 bases and V by 0 bases; bases with no gene match: 8. The CDR3 consists of 15 residues. Germline V gives CDR1 SGHRS, CDR2 YFSETQ. The CDR3 here is CASSLVARGMDEQYF. CDR3 bases: TGCGCCAGCAGCTTGGTCGCCAGGGGGATGGACGAGCAGTACTTC.

V gene TRBV11-3 combines with J gene TRBJ2-5, with 8 bases identical to TRBD1. The CDR3 length is 15 residues. Germline CDR1 is SGHNT and CDR2 is YENEEA. V was pared by 4 bases and J by 4 bases, with 8 bases of the junction left unmatched. The CDR3 bases are TGTGCCAGCAGCTCCGGACAGGGTCCCGGAGAGACCCAGTACTTC. Protein: CASSSGQGPGETQYF.